The clone carrying this TCR beta chain has just a few counts. CDR3 length: 17 amino acids. The V gene's germline CDR1 is MNHEY and CDR2 SVGAGI. Treg sorting used a CD4+CD25+CD127-/low gate. Full-length variable regions came from constant-region reverse primers plus semi-nested Nested Universal Primer A PCR. Each CDR3 protein is one row after TCRdb ran MiXCR on the 5' RACE reads. The sample gives around 30,000 distinct CDR3 sequences, 27% of which show up once; under 3% is in the top ten. The chain is built from TRBV6-5 and TRBJ1-2; D is unresolved. Source material: tumor-infiltrating Tregs sorted from the breast tumor. This TCR was sampled from a female donor with breast cancer. The CDR3 spells CVSSSSPRPYGNYSYTF. The CDR3 coding sequence is TGTGTCAGTAGTTCGAGCCCACGACCCTACGGCAATTATAGCTACACCTTC.